This T cell receptor (beta chain) was documented in a study of vaccination effects on CD4 cells after COVID-19. Looking at the study overall: Post-vaccine samples followed the second dose by a median of 72 days.

As for this clone: Its antigen is unknown.

Once cultured for roughly 10 days, the cells underwent separation to obtain CD4+ T cells. The participants, recipients of two vaccine doses, got either BNT162b2 or mRNA-1273. Fresh IL-2-containing medium replaced half the medium on days 3 and 7. Sequencing was performed with immunoSEQ multiplex PCR; in TCRdb, only in-frame clones are kept and a portion is missing. The repertoire includes 66,000 or so clones, about 74% of them detected once, and about 2% sits in the top ten. Study-level points and caveats: Late post-vaccination, clones induced by infection and those induced by vaccine underwent marked clonal contraction.

The V and J ends lost 3 bases and 0 bases respectively, with 14 bases between them. Germline assignment: CDR1 DFQATT and CDR2 SNEGSKA (reference sequence). The CDR3 consists of 15 residues. The sequence was obtained from a human donor who received a COVID-19 vaccine. The sample in question was CD4+ T cells from PBMCs cultured without peptide, obtained after COVID-19 vaccination. The rearrangement joins TRBV20-1 to TRBJ1-1; no definite D call. Here the CDR3 reads CSASSVRGLNTEAFF. CDR3 DNA: TGCAGTGCTAGTTCGGTGCGAGGTCTGAACACTGAAGCTTTCTTT.